The entry below gives a single TCR beta chain sequence along with its context. The germline V gene has CDR1 SEHNR and CDR2 FQNEAQ (reference sequence). The CDR3 contains 14 residues. V was cut by 4 bases and J by 1 base, with 11 bases left in between. These data belong to a study of T-cell reconstitution after alpha-beta-depleted transplantation in children. The TCRbeta library was prepared with unique molecular identifiers. Using its own MiXCR run on the PCR reads, TCRdb lists one record per CDR3 protein. The sample lists about 210,000 distinct CDR3 sequences; around a sixth were seen once. This clonotype was obtained from a male patient between 2 and 15 years old who had a stem cell transplant for acute lymphoblastic leukemia, so the T cells may come from the graft donor. The starting material was PBMCs, mostly from graft donor cells, obtained 360 days after TCRalphabeta/CD19-depleted stem cell transplant. The rearrangement joins TRBV7-9 to TRBJ2-7; D is undetermined. CDR3 nucleotides: TGTGCCAGCAGCTCCGTGGGTGATTCCTACGAGCAGTACTTC. As protein: CASSSVGDSYEQYF.